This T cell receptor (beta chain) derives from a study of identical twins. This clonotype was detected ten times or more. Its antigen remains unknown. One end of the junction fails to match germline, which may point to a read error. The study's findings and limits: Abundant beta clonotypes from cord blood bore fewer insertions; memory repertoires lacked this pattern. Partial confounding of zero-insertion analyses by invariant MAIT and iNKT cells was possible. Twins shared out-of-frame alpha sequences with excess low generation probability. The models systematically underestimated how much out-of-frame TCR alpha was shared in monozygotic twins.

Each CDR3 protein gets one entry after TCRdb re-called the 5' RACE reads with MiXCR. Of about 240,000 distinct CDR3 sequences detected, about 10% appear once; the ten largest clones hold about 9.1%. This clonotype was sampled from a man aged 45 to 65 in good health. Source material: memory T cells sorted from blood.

CDR3 DNA: TGCGCCAGCAGCCAAGAGACAGGGAACGCTGAAGCTTTCTTT. Translating gives CASSQETGNAEAFF. This chain links TRBV4-3 with TRBJ1-1; 7 bases match TRBD1. Germline assignment: CDR1 LGHNA and CDR2 YSLEER. The CDR3 extends over 14 amino acids.